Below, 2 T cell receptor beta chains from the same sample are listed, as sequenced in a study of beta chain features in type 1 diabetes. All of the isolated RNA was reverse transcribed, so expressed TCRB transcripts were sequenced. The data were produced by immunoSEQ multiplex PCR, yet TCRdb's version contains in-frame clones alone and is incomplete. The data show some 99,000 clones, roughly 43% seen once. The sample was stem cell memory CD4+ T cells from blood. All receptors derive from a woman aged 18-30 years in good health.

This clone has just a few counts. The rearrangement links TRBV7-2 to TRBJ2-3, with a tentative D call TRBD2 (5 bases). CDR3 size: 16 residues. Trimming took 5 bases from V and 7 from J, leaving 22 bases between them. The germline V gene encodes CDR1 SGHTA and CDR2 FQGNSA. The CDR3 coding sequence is TGTGCCAGCAGCGCCAGTTGGGCGGACGGAGGTAATACGCAGTATTTT. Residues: CASSASWADGGNTQYF.

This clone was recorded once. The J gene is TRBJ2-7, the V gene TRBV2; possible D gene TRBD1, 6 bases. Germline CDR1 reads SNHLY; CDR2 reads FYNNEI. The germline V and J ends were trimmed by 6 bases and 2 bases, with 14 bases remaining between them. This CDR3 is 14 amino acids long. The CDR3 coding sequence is TGTGCCAGCAGCTACCTACAGGGACCCTACGAGCAGTACTTC. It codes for CASSYLQGPYEQYF.